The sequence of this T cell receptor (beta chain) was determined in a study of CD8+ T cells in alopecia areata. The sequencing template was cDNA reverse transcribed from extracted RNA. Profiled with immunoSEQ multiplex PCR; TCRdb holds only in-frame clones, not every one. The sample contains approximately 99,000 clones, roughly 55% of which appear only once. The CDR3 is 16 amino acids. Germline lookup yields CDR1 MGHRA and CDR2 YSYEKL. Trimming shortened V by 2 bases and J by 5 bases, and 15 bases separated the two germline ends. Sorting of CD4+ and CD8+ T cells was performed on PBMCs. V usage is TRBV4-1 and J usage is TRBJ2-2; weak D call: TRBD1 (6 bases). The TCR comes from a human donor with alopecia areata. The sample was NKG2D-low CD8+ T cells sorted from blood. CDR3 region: CASSQKGWQGTGELFF. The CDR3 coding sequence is TGCGCCAGCAGCCAAAAAGGGTGGCAGGGGACCGGGGAGCTGTTTTTT.